Described below is a single T cell receptor (beta chain) sequence and its context. Its specificity is not known. Naive CD8 cells comprised CD45RO-negative, CCR7-positively selected cells, excluding terminally differentiated effector memory CD45RA+ cells. The record originates from a study of shared clonotypes between healthy human individuals. Points from the study as a whole: Larger estimated richness was generally recorded for naive subsets relative to memory subsets. Investigators expected sequencing depth to affect clonotype sharing among donors.

V shed 5 bases and J shed 3 bases, with 16 bases lying between them. Looked up from germline, CDR1 is SEHNR and CDR2 is FQNEAQ (reference sequence). The CDR3 runs to 15 residues. Method: immunoSEQ multiplex PCR; TCRdb's copy keeps in-frame clones and lacks some. In the table there are about 2.1 million clones, around 93% of which are singletons. The chain uses TRBV7-9 and TRBJ1-2, with D possibly matching TRBD1 (5 bases). The source of this sequence is a man between 18 and 35 years old in good health. Some clones in this sample may be carry-over from other donors' samples. The sample taken for sequencing was naive CD8+ T cells from PBMCs. CDR3 coding DNA: TGTGCCAGCAGCCGAAGGGGCCTATCGGACTATGGCTACACCTTC. It codes for CASSRRGLSDYGYTF.